The 21 T cell receptor beta chains below were found in one sample sequenced in a study of cytomegalovirus exposure and HLA in healthy donors. With 60 Vbeta and 13 Jbeta primers, the PCR was carried out. TCRdb's table, derived via immunoSEQ multiplex PCR, lists solely in-frame clones and lacks some. This table holds about 54,000 clones, more than 70% found once. The specimen was PBMCs. These receptors all stem from a woman in her late teens or twenties in good health and CMV-seronegative.

The chain recombines TRBV19 with TRBJ2-1; 12 bases are shared with TRBD2. The CDR3 sequence is 19 residues long. With 1 base clipped from V and 8 bases from J, the junction kept 15 bases outside the gene matches. Germline V gene lookup returns CDR1 LNHDA and CDR2 SQIVND (reference sequence). The CDR3, as DNA: TGTGCCAGTAGTATAGGTCCGGAGACTAGCGGGAGATTGTTCGATGAGCAGTTCTTC. This encodes CASSIGPETSGRLFDEQFF.

This sequence joins TRBV5-1 and TRBJ1-5; 11 bases match TRBD1. The germline gives CDR1 SGHRS, CDR2 YFSETQ. The CDR3 has 15 residues. Losses at the gene ends were 2 bases for V and 4 bases for J; bases not matched to a gene: 2. CDR3 nucleotides: TGCGCCAGCAGCTTAGGACAGGGGGCAAATCAGCCCCAGCATTTT. This gives the protein CASSLGQGANQPQHF.

This chain connects TRBV7-6 to TRBJ2-1, with 11 bases matching TRBD2. The V gene's germline CDR1 is SGHVS and CDR2 FNYEAQ. The CDR3 totals 16 residues. V dropped 3 bases and J dropped 7; count of bases not matched to a gene: 8. The CDR3: CASSLDPSGRLNEQFF. As DNA, the CDR3 is TGTGCCAGCAGCTTGGACCCTAGCGGGAGGCTAAATGAGCAGTTCTTC. The full variable domain, with the rest looked up from reference TRBV7-6 and TRBJ2-1, is GAGVSQSPRYKVTKRGQDVALRCDPISGHVSLYWYRQALGQGPEFLTYFNYEAQQDKSGLPNDRFSAERPEGSISTLTIQRTEQRDSAMYRCASSLDPSGRLNEQFFGPGTRLTVL.

This clone was counted only a few times. The V call is TRBV30, the J call TRBJ2-2; 9 nucleotides align to TRBD2. After removal of 4 bases from V and 6 bases from J, the junction contained 6 bases not matched to a gene. The CDR3 spans 14 residues. Germline V gives CDR1 GTSNPN, CDR2 SVGIG (reference sequence). CDR3 in amino acids: CAWKGGRESGELFF. CDR3 nucleotides: TGTGCCTGGAAGGGCGGGAGGGAATCCGGGGAGCTGTTTTTT.

V and J are TRBV15 and TRBJ2-3; a weak D match, TRBD1 (6 bases). Per germline, CDR1 LNHNV and CDR2 YYDKDF (reference sequence). V was pared by 4 bases and J by 0 bases, with 11 bases between. The CDR3 loop spans 15 amino acids. This CDR3 reads CATSKTTGSTDTQYF. CDR3 nucleotide sequence: TGTGCCACCAGCAAAACGACAGGTAGCACAGATACGCAGTATTTT.

This clone was detected only a few times. V gene TRBV9 combines with J gene TRBJ2-7, with TRBD2 matching over 11 bases. This CDR3 contains 17 residues. Per the germline V gene, CDR1 is SGDLS and CDR2 is YYNGEE. Trimming cost V 4 bases and J 6 bases; bases outside gene matches: 15. CDR3: CASSPTSGRSVRPEQYF. The CDR3 nucleotides are TGTGCCAGCAGCCCCACTAGCGGGAGAAGTGTAAGGCCCGAGCAGTACTTC.

In the case of this clone: Other DNA sequences from this sample encode an identical CDR3 as well. V and J are TRBV6-5 and TRBJ1-6, with 7 nucleotides matching TRBD1. This CDR3 region has 15 residues. The V gene end was trimmed by 0 bases and the J gene end by 8 bases; junction bases not matched to a gene: 4. CDR1 and CDR2 from the germline V gene are MNHEY and SVGAGI. CDR3 loop: CASSYSRTGDSPLHF. The DNA for the CDR3 is TGTGCCAGCAGTTACTCGAGGACAGGTGATTCACCCCTCCACTTT.

The rearrangement links TRBV28 to TRBJ2-7; 10 bases line up with TRBD1. Germline CDR1 MDHEN, CDR2 SYDVKM. CDR3 size: 17 residues. Losses at the gene ends were 4 bases for V and 1 base for J; bases not matched to a gene: 10. The CDR3 coding sequence is TGTGCCAGCAGTTCCCTCACCCGGGACAGGGGATCCTACGAGCAGTACTTC. Translation: CASSSLTRDRGSYEQYF.

The chain couples TRBV5-1 to TRBJ2-3; D call uncertain. The CDR3 has 15 residues. V lost 0 bases and J 2 bases, leaving 10 bases between the germline ends. Germline V lookup: CDR1 SGHRS, CDR2 YFSETQ. In DNA, the CDR3 is TGCGCCAGCAGCTTGGACCCCGCGATCACAGATACGCAGTATTTT. Its translation is CASSLDPAITDTQYF.

The gene calls are TRBV11-3 and TRBJ1-1; maybe TRBD1 (5 bases). Germline V gives CDR1 SGHNT, CDR2 YENEEA. With 3 bases removed from V and 0 bases from J, the gap between germline ends came to 5 bases. This CDR3 contains 13 residues. The chain's CDR3 is CASSFRVNTEAFF. CDR3 in DNA: TGTGCCAGCAGCTTCAGGGTGAACACTGAAGCTTTCTTT.

The V and J genes are TRBV5-4 and TRBJ1-2, with 8 nucleotides matching TRBD1. The CDR3 is 13 amino acids. Per germline, CDR1 SGHNT and CDR2 YYREEE (reference sequence). After removal of 7 bases from V and 4 bases from J, the junction contained 6 bases not matched to a gene. The CDR3 region is CASGAGGFYGYTF. The DNA for the CDR3 is TGTGCCAGCGGAGCAGGGGGCTTCTATGGCTACACCTTC.

This chain uses TRBV11-2 with TRBJ1-3, with TRBD1 matching over 9 bases. Trimming at V came to 5 bases and at J to 2 bases, leaving 1 base not matched to a gene. This CDR3 has 14 amino acids. The V gene's germline CDR1 is SGHAT and CDR2 FQNNGV. CDR3 coding DNA: TGTGCCAGCAGCGGGACAGGGACTGGAAACACCATATATTTT. It codes for CASSGTGTGNTIYF.

To note about this clone: A read error may produce the germline difference seen at one junction end. The chain is built from TRBV7-9 and TRBJ2-3, with 10 bases matching TRBD2. CDR1 is SEHNR and CDR2 is FQNEAQ in the germline V gene (reference sequence). This CDR3 has 15 amino acids. The CDR3 sequence: CSSIGLAGVPDTQYF. CDR3 coding DNA: TGTTCCAGCATAGGGCTAGCGGGAGTTCCAGATACGCAGTATTTT.

V is TRBV9 and J is TRBJ2-7; 8 bases are shared with TRBD1. V gave up 3 bases and J gave up 1 base; unmatched junction bases: 9. The CDR3 is made up of 16 amino acids. From germline, CDR1 is SGDLS and CDR2 YYNGEE. The CDR3 sequence: CASSEARTGRSYEQYF. As DNA, the CDR3 is TGTGCCAGCAGCGAGGCCCGGACAGGGAGGTCCTACGAGCAGTACTTC.

The V and J genes are TRBV5-5 and TRBJ2-7, with 11 bases that match TRBD2. The ends lost 1 base at V and 3 bases at J; junction bases unmatched: 3. From germline, CDR1 is SGHKS and CDR2 YYEKEE (reference sequence). The CDR3 loop spans 15 amino acids. CDR3 loop: CASSLRTSGSYEQYF. The CDR3 nucleotides read TGTGCCAGCAGCTTGAGAACTAGCGGGAGCTACGAGCAGTACTTC.

This chain joins TRBV30 and TRBJ1-2; 8 positions agree with TRBD1. Germline CDR1 GTSNPN, CDR2 SVGIG (reference sequence). V lost 5 bases and J lost 7; bases outside the gene matches: 9. This CDR3 has 13 amino acids. CDR3 amino acids: CAWGTGPLGGYTF. The CDR3 nucleotides read TGTGCCTGGGGGACAGGACCCTTGGGTGGCTACACCTTC.

J is TRBJ2-2 and V is TRBV19; TRBD2 agrees at 7 bases. Trimming took 5 bases from V and 6 from J; bases not matched to a gene: 6. Germline V gives CDR1 LNHDA, CDR2 SQIVND (reference sequence). CDR3 length equals 14 residues. This chain's CDR3 is CASSLGGDAGELFF. CDR3 in DNA: TGTGCCAGTAGTTTGGGGGGGGATGCCGGGGAGCTGTTTTTT.

The chain employs TRBV5-6 and TRBJ2-5; D may be TRBD2 (6 bases). Trimming stripped 4 bases from V and 7 bases from J, with 20 bases between. Germline V gene data show CDR1 as SGHDT and CDR2 as YYEEEE. The CDR3 totals 15 residues. The CDR3 sequence: CASSPSASKRGTQYF. CDR3 in DNA: TGTGCCAGCAGCCCTAGCGCCTCCAAACGTGGGACCCAGTACTTC.

The V and J genes are TRBV25-1 and TRBJ2-7, with 9 bases matching TRBD2. Germline-derived CDR1 and CDR2 are MGHDK and SYGVNS. V lost 3 bases, J lost 4 bases, and 7 bases stayed unmatched. The CDR3 is 15 amino acids. DNA for the CDR3: TGTGCCAGCAGTGAGGGGGTTAGCGGGGGATACGAGCAGTACTTC. Translated: CASSEGVSGGYEQYF.

Only a few counts were recorded for this clone. The chain couples TRBV5-4 to TRBJ1-5, with D perhaps TRBD1 (6 bases). Trimming cost V 0 bases and J 4 bases, with 11 bases left between them. The length of the CDR3 is 15 residues. Per germline, CDR1 SGHNT and CDR2 YYREEE (reference sequence). The CDR3 spells CASSLGMGANQPQHF. The CDR3 DNA follows: TGTGCCAGCAGCTTGGGGATGGGGGCTAATCAGCCCCAGCATTTT.

V gene TRBV9 combines with J gene TRBJ1-2; D is uncertain. Trimming cost V 3 bases and J 2 bases, with 8 bases left between them. This CDR3 is 13 amino acids long. Germline CDR1 reads SGDLS; CDR2 reads YYNGEE. CDR3 sequence (DNA): TGTGCCAGCAGCGGAACAGTGAACTATGGCTACACCTTC. Translated: CASSGTVNYGYTF.